These 30 T cell receptor beta chains were sequenced from one sample in a study of T cell responses to AZD1222 COVID-19 vaccine. Assay: immunoSEQ multiplex PCR; the TCRdb copy retains only in-frame clones and omits some. The sample carries 150,000 to 200,000 clones, 90% to 95% recorded once. The input for sequencing was peripheral blood, taken on day 0 of AZD1222 vaccination. All receptors derive from an adult in good health.

This chain uses TRBV19 with TRBJ2-1, with TRBD2 identical over 11 bases. With 6 bases clipped from V and 9 bases from J, the junction kept 13 bases outside the gene matches. The CDR3 spans 16 residues. Per the germline V gene, CDR1 is LNHDA and CDR2 is SQIVND (reference sequence). CDR3 region: CASRSTLRGTSGEQFF. The CDR3 DNA follows: TGTGCCAGTAGATCAACACTCCGCGGGACTAGCGGTGAGCAGTTCTTC.

V and J are TRBV27 and TRBJ2-4; D is uncertain. The CDR3 extends over 14 amino acids. Deletions cut 6 bases from V and 1 base from J, with 10 bases between. Germline V gene sequence: CDR1 MNHEY, CDR2 SMNVEV (reference sequence). For the CDR3, the DNA is TGTGCCAGCAGCACTCTTCTGGCCAAAAACATTCAGTACTTC. Its translation is CASSTLLAKNIQYF.

The chain recombines TRBV10-1 with TRBJ2-5, with D possibly TRBD2 on 7 matching bases. Looked up from germline, CDR1 is WNHNN and CDR2 is SYGVQD (reference sequence). The CDR3 contains 14 residues. The ends were cut back, 6 bases at V and 2 bases at J, with 13 bases in the middle. CDR3 sequence reads: CASRRTRGQETQYF. The CDR3 DNA sequence: TGCGCCAGCAGACGGACTAGGGGGCAAGAGACCCAGTACTTC.

This rearrangement joins TRBV28 to TRBJ1-1; TRBD1 is a possible D gene (6 bases). The V gene's germline CDR1 is MDHEN and CDR2 SYDVKM. V was shortened by 6 bases and J by 7 bases, with 18 bases between the two germline ends. This CDR3 is 14 amino acids long. CDR3 amino acids: CASSDSTGPFEAFF. In DNA form, the CDR3 reads TGTGCCAGCAGCGACTCGACAGGACCCTTTGAAGCTTTCTTT.

The chain employs TRBV15 and TRBJ2-3; 8 bases line up with TRBD1. The CDR3 runs to 15 residues. After removal of 3 bases from V and 2 bases from J, the junction contained 4 bases not matched to a gene. Germline CDR1 is LNHNV and CDR2 is YYDKDF (reference sequence). The CDR3 DNA follows: TGTGCCACCAGCAGCCGACAGGGGTACACAGATACGCAGTATTTT. Its translation is CATSSRQGYTDTQYF.

The chain joins TRBV3-1 (or the pseudogene TRBV3-2) to TRBJ1-4; D gene ambiguous. V shed 1 base and J shed 7 bases, with 10 bases lying between them. The CDR3 consists of 14 residues. The germline CDR1 and CDR2 sequences are LGHDT and YNNKEL (reference sequence). The CDR3 sequence is CASSQGTAGEKLFF. CDR3 in DNA: TGTGCCAGCAGCCAAGGGACGGCGGGTGAAAAACTGTTTTTT.

The chain recombines TRBV20-1 with TRBJ2-1, with 9 bases that match TRBD2. CDR3 length: 18 residues. Germline V gene data show CDR1 as DFQATT and CDR2 as SNEGSKA (reference sequence). Trimming took 3 bases from V and 2 from J; bases not matched to a gene: 14. In nucleotides, the CDR3 is TGCAGTGCTAGTTGGGCTAGCGGGAAGACCCTCACCTACAATGAGCAGTTCTTC. This translates into CSASWASGKTLTYNEQFF.

The chain employs TRBV5-1 and TRBJ2-3; perhaps TRBD1 as D (6 bases). The V gene's germline CDR1 is SGHRS and CDR2 YFSETQ. This CDR3 is built from 13 residues. The ends were cut back, 5 bases at V and 2 bases at J, with 9 bases in the middle. The CDR3 loop reads CASRDRTTDTQYF. The CDR3 DNA follows: TGCGCCAGCAGGGACAGAACCACAGATACGCAGTATTTT.

V and J are TRBV27 and TRBJ2-7; D is possibly TRBD2 (5 bases). CDR3 length: 12 residues. Germline V gene sequence: CDR1 MNHEY, CDR2 SMNVEV (reference sequence). The V and J ends lost 5 bases and 4 bases respectively, with 9 bases between them. CDR3 in DNA: TGTGCCAGCAGTCCCACGGGGTACGAGCAGTACTTC. Its translation is CASSPTGYEQYF.

This clone was picked up one time. The chain combines TRBV28 with TRBJ1-2; D call uncertain. Deletions cut 6 bases from V and 8 bases from J, with 10 bases between. The CDR3 loop spans 11 amino acids. From germline, CDR1 is MDHEN and CDR2 SYDVKM. CDR3 loop: CASSPPGGYTF. CDR3 DNA: TGTGCCAGCAGCCCGCCGGGCGGCTACACCTTC.

This clone was detected once. The chain combines TRBV28 with TRBJ1-1; maybe TRBD1 (5 bases). CDR3 length equals 15 residues. V was clipped by 7 bases and J by 3 bases, with 18 bases between them. Germline lookup yields CDR1 MDHEN and CDR2 SYDVKM. The CDR3 here is CASTLIGQGDTEAFF. DNA of the CDR3: TGTGCCAGCACCTTGATAGGGCAGGGAGACACTGAAGCTTTCTTT.

In regard to this clone: At one boundary the junction diverges from the germline segment, which might be a read error. The V and J genes are TRBV6-1 and TRBJ1-5; no reliable D call. CDR1 and CDR2 (germline): MNHNS, SASEGT. The CDR3 is 13 amino acids. As DNA, the CDR3 is TGTGCCAGCAGCGAAGGCTCCTATCAGCCCCAGCATTTT. It is translated as CASSEGSYQPQHF.

The rearrangement uses TRBV4-1 and TRBJ2-1; 7 nucleotides match TRBD2. There are 16 residues in the CDR3. Germline loops: CDR1 MGHRA, CDR2 YSYEKL. Losses at the gene ends were 4 bases for V and 6 bases for J; bases not matched to a gene: 12. Written as DNA, the CDR3 is TGCGCCAGCAGCCGTTTAGGTCTAGCGGTGCCCAATGAGCAGTTCTTC. Translating it yields CASSRLGLAVPNEQFF.

This clone was seen a few times. The V call is TRBV5-1, the J call TRBJ2-1; 9 bases match TRBD1. The V segment lost 10 bases and the J segment 6 bases; nucleotides outside the gene matches: 11. CDR1 is SGHRS and CDR2 is YFSETQ in the germline V gene. This CDR3 has 14 residues. CDR3 sequence: CASKTGTGSNEQFF. In nucleotides, the CDR3 is TGCGCCTCCAAAACCGGGACAGGGAGCAATGAGCAGTTCTTC.

The chain has TRBV4-1 and TRBJ2-7, with 7 bases fitting TRBD1. This CDR3 region has 15 residues. The V gene's germline CDR1 is MGHRA and CDR2 YSYEKL. J was trimmed by 4 bases and V by 2 bases; bases with no gene match: 8. The chain's CDR3 is CASSQTSGTAYEQYF. CDR3 in DNA: TGCGCCAGCAGCCAAACCTCAGGGACAGCTTACGAGCAGTACTTC.

This clone was seen just once. The chain uses TRBV7-9 and TRBJ1-2, with a possible D match to TRBD1 (6 bases). Germline CDR1 and CDR2: SEHNR and FQNEAQ (reference sequence). Trimming removed 7 bases at V and 3 bases at J, with 21 bases between. There are 16 residues in the CDR3. The CDR3 bases are TGTGCCAGCACCATGAACCACAGGGTAGGCGACTATGGCTACACCTTC. Amino acid sequence: CASTMNHRVGDYGYTF.

The chain uses TRBV7-6 and TRBJ1-3, with 8 bases lining up with TRBD1. CDR1 and CDR2 from the germline V gene are SGHVS and FNYEAQ. The junction had 9 bases not matched to a gene; V was cut back by 5 bases and J by 6 bases. This CDR3 is built from 15 residues. CDR3 sequence (DNA): TGTGCCAGCAGCCAACAGGGGGGCTTTTCAAACACCATATATTTT. Translation: CASSQQGGFSNTIYF.

The V call is TRBV27, the J call TRBJ2-5; 7 nucleotides match TRBD2. After removal of 6 bases from V and 1 base from J, the junction contained 8 bases not matched to a gene. The CDR3 is made up of 15 amino acids. The V gene's germline CDR1 is MNHEY and CDR2 SMNVEV (reference sequence). CDR3 coding DNA: TGTGCCAGCAGCCACGCCGGGACTACCCAAGAGACCCAGTACTTC. Amino acid sequence: CASSHAGTTQETQYF.

The chain recombines TRBV18 with TRBJ2-7; 7 bases are shared with TRBD2. The CDR3 is 15 amino acids. Trimming cost V 3 bases and J 3 bases; bases outside gene matches: 8. In germline, CDR1 is KGHSH, CDR2 LQKENI. CDR3 bases: TGTGCCAGCTCACCCTTCCCGGGGGGAGACTACGAGCAGTACTTC. This gives the protein CASSPFPGGDYEQYF.

The V and J genes are TRBV6-1 and TRBJ1-5; D not resolved. This CDR3 is 14 amino acids long. In germline, CDR1 is MNHNS, CDR2 SASEGT. Trimming removed 0 bases from V and 4 bases from J, with 7 bases in between. The CDR3 is CASSEAVGNQPQHF. The CDR3 nucleotides are TGTGCCAGCAGTGAAGCGGTCGGGAATCAGCCCCAGCATTTT.

The gene calls are TRBV5-1 and TRBJ2-3, with D unclear. V was clipped by 5 bases and J by 0 bases, with 10 bases between them. Germline loops: CDR1 SGHRS, CDR2 YFSETQ. The CDR3 totals 14 residues. CDR3: CASRETTSTDTQYF. The CDR3 DNA reads TGCGCCAGCAGAGAAACCACTAGCACAGATACGCAGTATTTT.

V gene TRBV18 combines with J gene TRBJ2-7, with a weak D call TRBD1 (6 bases). The CDR3 sequence is 13 residues long. From germline, CDR1 is KGHSH and CDR2 LQKENI. V was clipped by 4 bases and J by 7 bases, with 14 bases between them. The CDR3: CASSRETGWEQYF. The DNA for the CDR3 is TGTGCCAGCTCACGGGAAACAGGGTGGGAGCAGTACTTC.

The chain recombines TRBV5-1 with TRBJ1-1; perhaps TRBD1 as D (6 bases). CDR3 length equals 14 residues. From germline, CDR1 is SGHRS and CDR2 YFSETQ. Trimming stripped 6 bases from V and 0 bases from J, with 12 bases between. The CDR3 nucleotides are TGCGCCAGCAAGGACAGCCAAATGAACACTGAAGCTTTCTTT. It specifies CASKDSQMNTEAFF.

This clone showed up just once. The V and J genes are TRBV10-3 and TRBJ2-2; the match to TRBD2 covers 10 bases. This CDR3 spans 15 amino acids. Unmatched junction bases numbered 0, after V lost 1 base and J lost 4 bases. Germline V gene data show CDR1 as ENHRY and CDR2 as SYGVKD. CDR3 nucleotides: TGTGCCATCAGTGAGTGGACTAGCGGCACCGGGGAGCTGTTTTTT. Its protein product is CAISEWTSGTGELFF.

The CDR3 is CASMGTSGSYEQFF. In DNA form, the CDR3 reads TGTGCCAGCATGGGGACTAGCGGGAGCTATGAGCAGTTCTTC. V gene TRBV2 combines with J gene TRBJ2-1; TRBD2 matches at 14 bases. The CDR3 loop spans 14 amino acids. Trimming at V came to 7 bases and at J to 8 bases, leaving 4 bases not matched to a gene. Germline values: CDR1 SNHLY, CDR2 FYNNEI.

V is TRBV7-8 and J is TRBJ1-1, with 7 positions matching TRBD1. Germline CDR1 is SGHVS and CDR2 is FQNEAQ. V was clipped by 3 bases and J by 1 base; unmatched bases: 5. The CDR3 is 15 residues long. The CDR3 DNA is TGTGCCAGCAGCTTGCTAGGGACAGCGAACACTGAAGCTTTCTTT. This sequence encodes CASSLLGTANTEAFF.

This clone was seen only a few times. The chain carries TRBV14 and TRBJ2-7, with D possibly being TRBD2 (6 bases). Trimming took off 1 base at V and 5 bases at J, with 6 bases between the two ends. This CDR3 is built from 12 residues. The germline V gene encodes CDR1 SGHDN and CDR2 FVKESK. In DNA form, the CDR3 reads TGTGCCAGCAGCCAAGGCGGGAACGAGCAGTACTTC. Encoded protein: CASSQGGNEQYF.

The rearrangement joins TRBV19 to TRBJ2-1, with 7 bases lining up with TRBD2. With 4 bases clipped from V and 10 bases from J, the junction kept 19 bases outside the gene matches. Germline V gene sequence: CDR1 LNHDA, CDR2 SQIVND (reference sequence). The CDR3 sequence is 17 residues long. This CDR3 is CASSKARLAGEAGEQFF. The CDR3, as DNA: TGTGCCAGTAGTAAAGCCCGACTGGCGGGAGAGGCTGGAGAGCAGTTCTTC.

The rearrangement joins TRBV20-1 to TRBJ2-5; no clear D. V was trimmed by 3 bases and J by 4 bases, leaving 12 bases between them. The V gene's germline CDR1 is DFQATT and CDR2 SNEGSKA (reference sequence). The CDR3 is 13 amino acids. The CDR3 nucleotides read TGCAGTGCTAGTACGGCTAGAGGAGAGACCCAGTACTTC. This gives the protein CSASTARGETQYF.

V usage is TRBV15 and J usage is TRBJ1-1; no clear D. V gave up 0 bases and J gave up 4 bases, with 12 bases separating them. In germline, CDR1 is LNHNV, CDR2 YYDKDF (reference sequence). The CDR3 length is 15 residues. CDR3 amino acids: CATSRDPVVATEAFF. The CDR3 DNA follows: TGTGCCACCAGCAGAGACCCGGTAGTCGCCACTGAAGCTTTCTTT.